Described below is a single T cell receptor (beta chain) sequence and its context. Its antigen is still unknown. Germline V gene data show CDR1 as SGHTS and CDR2 as YDEGEE. This CDR3 spans 15 amino acids. V shed 7 bases and J 8 bases; nucleotides not matched to a gene: 12. This record belongs to a study of shared clonotypes between healthy human individuals. Study summary: Each donor's CD4 naive and CD4 memory cells filled three plates apiece, CD8 naive two, and CD8 memory one. Study-level points and caveats: Collection of samples was limited to blood; tissue repertoires likely differ.

Only in-frame clones appear in the TCRdb table, and some are missing; sequencing was by immunoSEQ multiplex PCR. The sample lists over 100,000 clones, around 65% occurring once. The specimen was memory CD8+ T cells sorted from blood. Subset in this sample: CD45RO+ cells pooled with CCR7-negative TemRA cells. The source is a woman in her thirties in good health. The chain combines TRBV5-8 with TRBJ2-1; 10 bases align to TRBD1. The CDR3 sequence: CASSLMGQGIDEQFF. CDR3 in DNA: TGTGCCAGCTCCCTTATGGGACAGGGGATTGATGAGCAGTTCTTC.